Below, one TCR beta chain is given with its context. Its target is not known. The data were taken from a study of T cells expressing NK-cell markers. In the study overall: TCR beta repertoires came from sorted CD3+CD56+NKG2C+, CD3+CD56+NKG2C- and CD3+CD56-NKG2C+ T cells.

The V gene's germline CDR1 is SGDLS and CDR2 YYNGEE. The CDR3 has 15 residues. Following a re-call of the 5' RACE reads, TCRdb has one entry per CDR3 protein and lacks DNA. The table lists about 460,000 distinct CDR3 sequences. Study observations and caveats: HCMV specificity of expanded NKG2C+ T cell clones remained unclear. Of CD8+ T cells, about 1.0-7.5% belonged to dominant NKG2C+ clonotypes in six donors. These clonotypes additionally ranked first within the CD3+CD56-NKG2C+ fraction of four donors.

This receptor was obtained from a woman in her forties or fifties in good health. Sequencing was performed on blood T cells: a sorted CD56 or NKG2C T cell subset, CD4+ or CD8+ T cells, or bulk PBMC T cells (not recorded which). V and J are TRBV9 and TRBJ2-1; TCRdb selects TRBD1, and the lack of DNA leaves this call unchecked. The CDR3 region is CASSVAGTGRHEQFF.